Below, 19 T cell receptor beta chains from the same sample are listed, as sequenced in a study of chemoradiotherapy in HPV16-positive cancers. Repertoires were generated with immunoSEQ multiplex PCR, while TCRdb's copy carries only in-frame clones and drops some. This table has some 1,600 clones, roughly four fifths appearing once. Source: tumor tissue, taken from a patient who underwent chemoradiotherapy. These receptors were collected from a human donor with HPV-associated anogenital cancer.

This rearrangement joins TRBV6-6 to TRBJ2-7; 7 bases are a match to TRBD1. Germline trimming cut 9 bases from V and 2 bases from J; bases unmatched to any gene: 7. The CDR3 length is 13 residues. From germline, CDR1 is MNHNY and CDR2 SVGAGI (reference sequence). CDR3 loop: CASGDRLTYEQYF. CDR3 nucleotides: TGTGCCAGTGGGGACAGACTCACCTACGAGCAGTACTTC.

The genes are TRBV15 and TRBJ1-2, with D unresolved. V dropped 4 bases and J dropped 8 bases, with 14 bases sitting between them. Germline CDR1 is LNHNV and CDR2 is YYDKDF (reference sequence). The CDR3 runs 13 residues. The CDR3 sequence: CATSTDNLYGYTF. The CDR3 DNA reads TGTGCCACCAGCACAGACAACTTGTACGGCTACACCTTC.

The J gene is TRBJ2-1, the V gene TRBV5-6, with 7 bases that match TRBD2. CDR3 length: 16 amino acids. The germline V gene has CDR1 SGHDT and CDR2 YYEEEE. The junction had 8 bases not matched to a gene; V was cut back by 0 bases and J by 5 bases. CDR3 protein: CASSLVIGLADNEQFF. CDR3 coding DNA: TGTGCCAGCAGCTTGGTAATCGGTCTAGCGGACAATGAGCAGTTCTTC.

V and J are TRBV18 and TRBJ2-1; the D is unclear. The V gene lost 0 bases and the J gene lost 8 bases, with 20 bases spanning the gap. CDR3 length: 17 amino acids. Germline CDR1 reads KGHSH; CDR2 reads LQKENI. As DNA, the CDR3 is TGTGCCAGCTCACCACCAAATTGGCAGCTTGAGTCCGATGAGCAGTTCTTC. Amino acids: CASSPPNWQLESDEQFF. Complete variable domain (other parts from reference TRBV18 and TRBJ2-1): NAGVMQNPRHLVRRRGQEARLRCSPMKGHSHVYWYRQLPEEGLKFMVYLQKENIIDESGMPKERFSAEFPKEGPSILRIQQVVRGDSAAYFCASSPPNWQLESDEQFFGPGTRLTVL.

The chain recombines TRBV5-6 with TRBJ2-7; a weak D match, TRBD1 (6 bases). The CDR3 covers 15 residues. V was shortened by 0 bases and J by 2 bases, with 12 bases between the two germline ends. CDR1 is SGHDT, CDR2 YYEEEE, per germline. The CDR3, as DNA: TGTGCCAGCAGCTTGGGGGGTGGGACAACCTACGAGCAGTACTTC. This gives the protein CASSLGGGTTYEQYF.

The rearrangement links TRBV19 to TRBJ2-5, with 7 bases matching TRBD2. Germline loops: CDR1 LNHDA, CDR2 SQIVND (reference sequence). This CDR3 has 15 amino acids. The junction had 5 bases not matched to a gene; V was cut back by 3 bases and J by 1 base. The CDR3 sequence is CASSIGGGGQETQYF. CDR3 DNA: TGTGCCAGTAGTATCGGTGGGGGGGGCCAAGAGACCCAGTACTTC.

V usage is TRBV19 and J usage is TRBJ1-5; 7 nucleotides align to TRBD1. The trim removed 4 bases at V and 3 bases at J, leaving 6 bases unmatched. Germline-derived CDR1 and CDR2 are LNHDA and SQIVND (reference sequence). This CDR3 spans 15 amino acids. CDR3 nucleotide sequence: TGTGCCAGTAGTAGGGACAGCGTTTTCAATCAGCCCCAGCATTTT. The encoded protein is CASSRDSVFNQPQHF.

The chain has TRBV9 and TRBJ1-2; 7 bases map to TRBD1. Germline V CDR1 and CDR2: SGDLS, YYNGEE. The CDR3 is 15 amino acids. V was clipped by 6 bases and J by 4 bases; unmatched bases: 12. The chain's CDR3 is CASTLGGSPGYGYTF. The CDR3 DNA reads TGTGCCAGCACCCTAGGGGGCAGCCCCGGCTATGGCTACACCTTC.

This chain uses TRBV4-1 with TRBJ1-5; no clear D gene. Trimming left V 0 bases short and J 3 bases short, with 9 bases between. The CDR3 is made up of 15 amino acids. Per germline, CDR1 MGHRA and CDR2 YSYEKL. CDR3 nucleotide sequence: TGCGCCAGCAGCCAAGACGGCAGATTCAATCAGCCCCAGCATTTT. As protein: CASSQDGRFNQPQHF.

This clone was detected a few times. This chain links TRBV6-6 with TRBJ2-3; TRBD1 aligns across 9 bases. Trimming at V came to 4 bases and at J to 4 bases, leaving 6 bases not matched to a gene. The germline V gene has CDR1 MNHNY and CDR2 SVGAGI (reference sequence). This CDR3 has 15 residues. This CDR3 is CASSSHGTGSDTQYF. The CDR3 bases are TGTGCCAGCAGTTCCCACGGGACAGGGTCAGATACGCAGTATTTT.

This rearrangement joins TRBV2 to TRBJ2-3; D uncertain. Germline-derived CDR1 and CDR2 are SNHLY and FYNNEI. V was cut by 3 bases and J by 2 bases, with 9 bases left in between. The CDR3 sequence is 14 residues long. The CDR3 nucleotides are TGTGCCAGCAGTGAGGTGGGGTACACAGATACGCAGTATTTT. Translation: CASSEVGYTDTQYF.

In its sample, this clone was seen once. This chain uses TRBV9 with TRBJ2-2; D ambiguous. CDR1 is SGDLS, CDR2 YYNGEE, per germline. This CDR3 has 16 residues. V was clipped by 0 bases and J by 3 bases, with 12 bases between them. This chain's CDR3 is CASSVVSGKDTGELFF. CDR3 coding DNA: TGTGCCAGCAGCGTAGTGTCTGGAAAAGACACCGGGGAGCTGTTTTTT.

The V call is TRBV6-6, the J call TRBJ1-2; TRBD1 agrees at 7 bases. CDR1 is MNHNY, CDR2 SVGAGI, per germline (reference sequence). With 6 bases clipped from V and 0 bases from J, the junction kept 7 bases outside the gene matches. CDR3 size: 15 residues. CDR3 sequence (DNA): TGTGCCAGCAGCCCTGGGACAGCTTCTAACTATGGCTACACCTTC. This gives the protein CASSPGTASNYGYTF.

This clone has only one observation. This rearrangement joins TRBV4-1 to TRBJ2-7; TRBD2 might be the D (7 bases). The germline gives CDR1 MGHRA, CDR2 YSYEKL. V dropped 1 base and J dropped 2 bases, with 15 bases sitting between them. The CDR3 loop spans 16 amino acids. The CDR3 DNA reads as TGCGCCAGCAGCCAAGGGGGGGGGCCGCGAGCCTACGAGCAGTACTTC. The encoded protein is CASSQGGGPRAYEQYF.

This chain links TRBV5-6 with TRBJ2-7, with a weak D call TRBD1 (6 bases). CDR1 SGHDT and CDR2 YYEEEE come from the germline V gene. Deletions cut 2 bases from V and 4 bases from J, with 10 bases between. The CDR3 has 13 residues. CDR3 amino acids: CASSFRQAYEQYF. CDR3 in DNA: TGTGCCAGCAGCTTCCGACAGGCTTACGAGCAGTACTTC.

This chain uses TRBV10-3 with TRBJ1-1; tentatively, D is TRBD1 (6 bases). V dropped 8 bases and J dropped 0 bases, with 13 bases sitting between them. Per germline, CDR1 ENHRY and CDR2 SYGVKD. The CDR3 runs 14 residues. CDR3 sequence reads: CAIGVGGLNTEAFF. The CDR3 nucleotides read TGTGCCATCGGAGTGGGGGGCCTGAACACTGAAGCTTTCTTT.

The chain employs TRBV27 and TRBJ1-2; 9 nucleotides align to TRBD1. With 5 bases clipped from V and 1 base from J, the junction kept 5 bases outside the gene matches. CDR3 length: 15 amino acids. The V gene's germline CDR1 is MNHEY and CDR2 SMNVEV (reference sequence). CDR3 sequence: CASSHQTGGNYGYTF. CDR3 in DNA: TGTGCCAGCAGTCACCAGACAGGGGGTAACTATGGCTACACCTTC.

The chain recombines TRBV19 with TRBJ1-1; tentative D call: TRBD1 (5 bases). Germline V gives CDR1 LNHDA, CDR2 SQIVND (reference sequence). V was cut by 5 bases and J by 9 bases, with 19 bases left in between. CDR3 length equals 14 residues. CDR3 sequence: CASSAVGHLGQAFF. The CDR3 DNA is TGTGCCAGTAGTGCTGTTGGACACCTAGGACAAGCTTTCTTT.

The V gene is TRBV10-3, the J gene TRBJ1-6; TRBD1 is a possible D gene (5 bases). CDR3 length: 12 amino acids. CDR1 ENHRY and CDR2 SYGVKD come from the germline V gene. Trimming cost V 4 bases and J 15 bases, with 13 bases left between them. Here the CDR3 reads CAISVDDRFLHF. The DNA for the CDR3 is TGTGCCATCAGTGTGGACGACAGATTCCTCCACTTT.